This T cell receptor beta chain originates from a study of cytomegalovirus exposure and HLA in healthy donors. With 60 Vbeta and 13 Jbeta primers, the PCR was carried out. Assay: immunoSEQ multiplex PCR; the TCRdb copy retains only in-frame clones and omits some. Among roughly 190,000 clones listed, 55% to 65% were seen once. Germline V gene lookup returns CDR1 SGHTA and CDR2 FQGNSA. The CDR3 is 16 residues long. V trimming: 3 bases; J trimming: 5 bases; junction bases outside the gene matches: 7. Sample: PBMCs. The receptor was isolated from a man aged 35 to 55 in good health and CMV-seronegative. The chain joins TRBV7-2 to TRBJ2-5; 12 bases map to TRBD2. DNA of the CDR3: TGTGCCAGCAGCTTGCTTTCGACTAGCGGGAGCGAGACCCAGTACTTC. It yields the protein CASSLLSTSGSETQYF.